The clone carrying this T cell receptor beta chain was detected only a few times. Between the trimmed V and J ends, which lost 3 bases and 7 bases, there was a span of 13 bases. The CDR3 contains 13 residues. The germline V gene has CDR1 GTSNPN and CDR2 SVGIG (reference sequence). This entry is derived from a study of cytomegalovirus exposure and HLA in healthy donors. The PCR employed 60 Vbeta primers together with 13 Jbeta primers. Clones were sequenced by immunoSEQ multiplex PCR, and TCRdb holds only the in-frame ones, with some missing. This sample has 150,000 to 200,000 clones, with 77% found just once.

The genes are TRBV30 and TRBJ2-1; D is perhaps TRBD2 (5 bases). The source is a man aged 18 to 29 in good health and CMV-seronegative. The source material was PBMCs. In DNA, the CDR3 is TGTGCCTGGAGCGGGGAAACTTGGAATGAGCAGTTCTTC. Amino acid sequence: CAWSGETWNEQFF. Variable domain in full (rest from reference TRBV30 and TRBJ2-1): SQTIHQWPATLVQPVGSPLSLECTVEGTSNPNLYWYRQAAGRGLQLLFYSVGIGQISSEVPQNLSASRPQDRQFILSSKKLLLSDSGFYLCAWSGETWNEQFFGPGTRLTVL.